Below, 23 T cell receptor beta chains from the same sample are listed, as sequenced in a study of tumor-infiltrating lymphocytes in primary liver carcinoma. Priming with a constant-region primer yielded TCR beta cDNA from 400 to 500 ng total RNA. Employing slightly modified ARM-PCR, three nested multiplex PCR rounds were run, and these gave rise to the TCR beta libraries. Two initial PCR rounds of approximately 10 cycles each paired TRBV1-TRBV30 forward primers with a C-beta reverse primer. Each CDR3 protein is one row after TCRdb ran MiXCR on the multiplex PCR reads. The data hold 200,000 or so distinct CDR3 sequences, with around three fifths observed a single time. The authors took blood RNA from unsorted whole blood and also extracted germline DNA. The specimen sequenced was peripheral blood. Receptors were obtained from a woman in her sixties or seventies with primary liver carcinoma and hepatitis B virus infection.

In regard to this clonotype: Sequence at one end of the junction differs from germline and may be a read error. This chain connects TRBV29-1 to TRBJ1-1; D is unclear. CDR3 length equals 10 residues. Germline V gene data show CDR1 as SQVTM and CDR2 as ANQGSEA. Here the CDR3 reads CSVLDTGAFF. The CDR3 bases are TGCAGCGTACTTGACACTGGAGCTTTCTTT.

The sample holds a few counts of this clonotype. This chain connects TRBV4-1 to TRBJ2-7; no definite D call. Trimming shortened V by 1 base and J by 2 bases, and 6 bases separated the two germline ends. CDR1 is MGHRA and CDR2 is YSYEKL in the germline V gene. The CDR3 has 13 amino acids. CDR3 sequence reads: CASSQVGTYEQYF. Here the CDR3 DNA reads TGCGCCAGCAGCCAAGTCGGCACCTACGAGCAGTACTTC.

The sample holds a few counts of this clonotype. V is TRBV28 and J is TRBJ1-5; 7 bases line up with TRBD1. The CDR3 is made up of 15 amino acids. CDR1 MDHEN and CDR2 SYDVKM come from the germline V gene. Trimming cost V 1 base and J 5 bases; bases outside gene matches: 5. CDR3 coding DNA: TGTGCCAGCAGTTTATCGGGACAGCCATATCAGCCCCAGCATTTT. It codes for CASSLSGQPYQPQHF.

In DNA form, the CDR3 reads TGTGCCAGCAGCCAAGTCAGAAATCAGGGACAGGGCTCAGCTTACAATGAGCAGTTCTTC. Protein: CASSQVRNQGQGSAYNEQFF. The chain is built from TRBV14 and TRBJ2-1, with 9 bases identical to TRBD1. There are 20 residues in the CDR3. In germline, CDR1 is SGHDN, CDR2 FVKESK. V was pared by 1 base and J by 4 bases, with 17 bases of the junction left unmatched.

There are a few counts of this clonotype. The genes are TRBV7-9 and TRBJ1-2; 8 bases fit TRBD1. V shed 1 base and J 4 bases; nucleotides not matched to a gene: 11. The CDR3 has 17 amino acids. In germline, CDR1 is SEHNR, CDR2 FQNEAQ (reference sequence). CDR3 in DNA: TGTGCCAGCAGCTTAGGCCTCGGGGACAGGCCTATCTATGGCTACACCTTC. Protein sequence: CASSLGLGDRPIYGYTF.

Regarding this clonotype: A junction end diverges from the germline sequence, so it may reflect a read error. The rearrangement links TRBV11-2 to TRBJ1-2; no definite D call. In germline, CDR1 is SGHAT, CDR2 FQNNGV. The CDR3 loop spans 14 amino acids. CDR3 amino acids: CASSLEPTNYDYTF. The CDR3 bases are TGCGCCAGCAGCTTAGAGCCTACCAACTATGACTACACCTTC. The full variable domain, rest sourced from reference TRBV11-2 and TRBJ1-2, is EAGVAQSPRYKIIEKRQSVAFWCNPISGHATLYWYQQILGQGPKLLIQFQNNGVVDDSQLPKDRFSAERLKGVDSTLKIQPAKLEDSAVYLCASSLEPTNYDYTFGSGTRLTVV.

The chain couples TRBV11-2 to TRBJ2-3, with D unclear. CDR1 SGHAT and CDR2 FQNNGV come from the germline V gene. The CDR3 has 11 residues. V lost 5 bases to trimming and J lost 8 bases, with 8 bases between them. The CDR3 DNA reads TGTGCCAGCAGCAGACAAGGTACGCAGTATTTT. Translation: CASSRQGTQYF.

Turning to this clonotype: One end of the junction does not line up with germline, which may come from a read error. This rearrangement joins TRBV11-2 to TRBJ2-1; D gene ambiguous. The CDR3 extends over 17 amino acids. Germline lookup yields CDR1 SGHAT and CDR2 FQNNGV. The CDR3 DNA is TGTACCAGCAGCTTTACCCCACTGAGGAGCTCTTACAATGAGCACTTCTTC. The encoded protein is CTSSFTPLRSSYNEHFF.

As concerns this clonotype: Because it lacks the conserved phenylalanine or tryptophan at the end, this CDR3 is likely a read error. The chain links TRBV29-1 to TRBJ2-3, with D possibly matching TRBD1 (6 bases). The length of the CDR3 is 12 residues. The germline gives CDR1 SQVTM, CDR2 ANQGSEA. V lost 4 bases and J lost 11, with 16 bases in between. The CDR3 protein is CSVGLGASKQYL. The CDR3 DNA follows: TGCAGCGTTGGGTTGGGGGCCAGTAAGCAGTATTTG.

Details on this clonotype: A much bigger clone sits one base away, suggesting this may be a read error. The chain combines TRBV12-3 or TRBV12-4 with TRBJ1-3; tentatively, D is TRBD1 (5 bases). V was cut by 6 bases and J by 3 bases, with 18 bases left in between. The CDR3 spans 16 residues. The CDR3 loop is CASSPTPRGGGNTIYF. CDR3 bases: TGTGCCAGCAGCCCAACCCCGAGGGGCGGTGGAAACACCATATATTTT.

Concerning this clonotype itself: Sequence at one end of the junction differs from germline and may be a read error. The chain joins TRBV11-3 to TRBJ2-7, with TRBD2 matching 7 bases. The germline V gene encodes CDR1 SGHNT and CDR2 YENEEA. The CDR3 loop spans 15 amino acids. CDR3 nucleotides: TGTGCCAGCAGCTTAGATCGGGCTAGCGGCTTCGAGCGGCACTTC. Translated: CASSLDRASGFERHF.

Sample share makes this clonotype medium-sized. This chain's CDR3 is CASRRQEGTEAFF. The CDR3, as DNA: TGTGCCAGCAGGCGACAGGAGGGGACTGAAGCTTTCTTT. V usage is TRBV11-2 and J usage is TRBJ1-1, with D perhaps TRBD1 (6 bases). V lost 6 bases and J 5 bases, leaving 13 bases between the germline ends. In germline, CDR1 is SGHAT, CDR2 FQNNGV. The CDR3 has 13 residues.

This clonotype was seen many times. This chain connects TRBV7-9 to TRBJ2-1; no firm D call. Trimming removed 8 bases at V and 2 bases at J, with 19 bases between. Germline V gene lookup returns CDR1 SEHNR and CDR2 FQNEAQ (reference sequence). The CDR3 spans 16 residues. This CDR3 reads CASSGLSLVPYNEQFF. The CDR3, as DNA: TGTGCCAGCTCCGGGTTGAGTCTAGTCCCCTACAATGAGCAGTTCTTC.

Details on this clonotype: One end of the junction varies from germline; a read error may be responsible. The gene calls are TRBV11-1 and TRBJ2-1; 8 nucleotides line up with TRBD1. From germline, CDR1 is SGHAT and CDR2 FQDESV (reference sequence). There are 14 residues in the CDR3. This chain's CDR3 is CASTPGQAYSEQFF. CDR3 coding DNA: TGTGCTAGCACGCCGGGACAGGCATACAGTGAGCAGTTCTTC.

This clonotype was seen more than once but under ten times. The chain recombines TRBV18 with TRBJ2-7; D is perhaps TRBD2 (5 bases). This CDR3 has 13 amino acids. Trimming left V 0 bases short and J 6 bases short, with 9 bases between. The V gene's germline CDR1 is KGHSH and CDR2 LQKENI. The CDR3: CASSPPSGPEQYF. The CDR3 DNA follows: TGTGCCAGCTCACCACCGAGCGGACCCGAGCAGTACTTC.

This clonotype has ten or more counts. The chain joins TRBV7-8 to TRBJ2-3, with unresolved D. Deletions cut 5 bases from V and 6 bases from J, with 12 bases between. This CDR3 is 13 amino acids long. In germline, CDR1 is SGHVS, CDR2 FQNEAQ. CDR3 loop: CASSLGRMDTQYF. DNA of the CDR3: TGTGCCAGCAGCCTAGGTCGGATGGATACGCAGTATTTT.

As concerns this clonotype: The junction departs from germline at one end; a sequencing error may be responsible. The chain recombines TRBV6-5 with TRBJ1-5; 7 bases match TRBD1. The CDR3 runs to 14 residues. Looked up from germline, CDR1 is MNHEY and CDR2 is SVGAGI. The DNA of the CDR3 is TGTGCCAGCAGGAAGACAGGGCGCAATCAGTCCCAGCATTTT. Protein sequence: CASRKTGRNQSQHF.

Note on this clonotype: A read error may account for a junction end that differs from germline. V is TRBV4-2 and J is TRBJ1-6; the D gene is possibly TRBD1 (6 bases). The CDR3 spans 17 residues. CDR1 is LGHNA and CDR2 is YNFKEQ in the germline V gene. CDR3 loop: CASSQDRGQGRGSPLHF. In DNA form, the CDR3 reads TGCGCCAGCAGCCAAGACCGGGGGCAGGGGCGTGGGTCACCCCTCCACTTT.

This clonotype was recorded once. J is TRBJ1-1 and V is TRBV11-3; D is ambiguous. Between the trimmed V and J ends, which lost 2 bases and 4 bases, there was a span of 11 bases. The CDR3 loop spans 14 amino acids. Germline values: CDR1 SGHNT, CDR2 YENEEA. Here the CDR3 reads CASSLMEAGTEAFF. CDR3 in DNA: TGTGCCAGCAGCTTAATGGAGGCCGGCACTGAAGCTTTCTTT.

In regard to this clonotype: This could be a read error, since a much larger clone is one nucleotide away. The chain uses TRBV10-3 and TRBJ1-5; TRBD1 aligns across 7 bases. Germline CDR1 is ENHRY and CDR2 is SYGVKD. CDR3 size: 17 residues. CDR3 nucleotides: TGTGCCATCAGTGAGGGAGGGGGCGCTTTTGGCAATCAGTCCCAGCATTTT. The encoded protein is CAISEGGGAFGNQSQHF.

The gene calls are TRBV11-2 and TRBJ2-7; the match to TRBD2 covers 7 bases. In germline, CDR1 is SGHAT, CDR2 FQNNGV. The CDR3 contains 13 residues. V lost 5 bases, J lost 4 bases, and 5 bases stayed unmatched. CDR3 sequence reads: CASSMRDYYEQYF. The CDR3 nucleotides read TGTGCCAGCAGCATGAGGGACTATTACGAGCAGTACTTC. The whole variable domain, filled in from reference TRBV11-2 and TRBJ2-7, reads EAGVAQSPRYKIIEKRQSVAFWCNPISGHATLYWYQQILGQGPKLLIQFQNNGVVDDSQLPKDRFSAERLKGVDSTLKIQPAKLEDSAVYLCASSMRDYYEQYFGPGTRLTVT.

Remarks on this clonotype: A junction end diverges from the germline sequence, so it may reflect a read error. The chain recombines TRBV11-2 with TRBJ2-1; 7 bases map to TRBD1. The CDR3 is 15 amino acids. CDR1 and CDR2 from the germline V gene are SGHAT and FQNNGV. In DNA, the CDR3 is TGTGCCAGCAGCCGGTTAAACTACAGGGGAAATGAGCGGTTCTTC. Translating it yields CASSRLNYRGNERFF.

With regard to this clonotype: Compared with germline, one end of the junction differs, possibly owing to a read error. The chain has TRBV11-3 and TRBJ1-1, with 8 bases lining up with TRBD1. Germline-derived CDR1 and CDR2 are SGHNT and YENEEA. CDR3 length equals 12 residues. CDR3 sequence: CANSEDRVWAFF. CDR3 sequence (DNA): TGTGCCAACAGCGAGGACAGGGTGTGGGCTTTCTTT.